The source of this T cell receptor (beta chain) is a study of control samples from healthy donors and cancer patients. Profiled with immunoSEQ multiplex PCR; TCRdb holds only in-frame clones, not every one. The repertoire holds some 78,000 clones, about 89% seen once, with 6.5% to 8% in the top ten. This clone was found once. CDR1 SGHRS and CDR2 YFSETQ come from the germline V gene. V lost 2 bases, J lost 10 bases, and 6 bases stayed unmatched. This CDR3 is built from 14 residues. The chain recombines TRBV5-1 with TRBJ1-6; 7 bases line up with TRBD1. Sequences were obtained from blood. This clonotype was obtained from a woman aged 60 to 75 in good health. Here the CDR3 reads CASSLEGAGSPLHF. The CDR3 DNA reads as TGCGCCAGCAGCTTAGAGGGGGCAGGATCACCCCTCCACTTT.